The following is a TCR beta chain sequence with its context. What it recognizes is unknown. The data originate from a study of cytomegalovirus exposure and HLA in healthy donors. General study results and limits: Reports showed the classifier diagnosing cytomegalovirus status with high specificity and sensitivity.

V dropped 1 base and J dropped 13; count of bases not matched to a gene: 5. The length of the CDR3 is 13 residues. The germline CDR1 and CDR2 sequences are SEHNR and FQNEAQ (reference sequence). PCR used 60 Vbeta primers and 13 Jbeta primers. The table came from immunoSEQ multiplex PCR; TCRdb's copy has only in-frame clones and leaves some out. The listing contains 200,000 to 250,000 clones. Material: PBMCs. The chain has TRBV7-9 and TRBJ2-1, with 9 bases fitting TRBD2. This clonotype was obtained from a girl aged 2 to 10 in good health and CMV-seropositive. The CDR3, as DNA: TGTGCCAGCAGCTTAGGAGCGGGGGGCCCACAGTTCTTC. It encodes CASSLGAGGPQFF.